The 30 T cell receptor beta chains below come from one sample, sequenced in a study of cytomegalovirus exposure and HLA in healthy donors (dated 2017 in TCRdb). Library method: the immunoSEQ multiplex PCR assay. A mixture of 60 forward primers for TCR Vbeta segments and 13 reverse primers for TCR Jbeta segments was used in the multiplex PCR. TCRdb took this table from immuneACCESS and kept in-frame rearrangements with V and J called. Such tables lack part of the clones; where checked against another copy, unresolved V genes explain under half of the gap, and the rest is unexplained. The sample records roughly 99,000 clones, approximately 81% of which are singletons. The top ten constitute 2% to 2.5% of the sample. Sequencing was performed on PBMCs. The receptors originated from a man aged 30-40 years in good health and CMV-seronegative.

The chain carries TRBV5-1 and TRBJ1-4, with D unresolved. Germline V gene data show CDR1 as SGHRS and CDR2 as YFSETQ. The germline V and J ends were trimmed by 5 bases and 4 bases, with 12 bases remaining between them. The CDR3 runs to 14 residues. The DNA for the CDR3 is TGCGCCAGCAGGGTGGGCGTCGGTAATGAAAAACTGTTTTTT. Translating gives CASRVGVGNEKLFF.

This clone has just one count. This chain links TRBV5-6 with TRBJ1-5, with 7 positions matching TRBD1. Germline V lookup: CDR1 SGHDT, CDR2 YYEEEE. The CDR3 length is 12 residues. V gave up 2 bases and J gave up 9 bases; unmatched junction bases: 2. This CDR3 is CASSLGGAPQHF. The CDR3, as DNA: TGTGCCAGCAGCTTAGGGGGCGCGCCCCAGCATTTT.

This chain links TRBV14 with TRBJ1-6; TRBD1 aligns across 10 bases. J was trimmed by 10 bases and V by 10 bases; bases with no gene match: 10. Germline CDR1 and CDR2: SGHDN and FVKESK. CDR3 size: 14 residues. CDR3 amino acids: CATSGQGRGSPLHF. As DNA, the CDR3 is TGTGCCACCTCGGGACAGGGGCGAGGATCACCCCTCCACTTT.

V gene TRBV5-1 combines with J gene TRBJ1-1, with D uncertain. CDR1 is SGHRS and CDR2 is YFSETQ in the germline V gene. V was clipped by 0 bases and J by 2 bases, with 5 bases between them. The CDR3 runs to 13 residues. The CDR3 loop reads CASSLATNTEAFF. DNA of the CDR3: TGCGCCAGCAGCTTGGCAACAAACACTGAAGCTTTCTTT.

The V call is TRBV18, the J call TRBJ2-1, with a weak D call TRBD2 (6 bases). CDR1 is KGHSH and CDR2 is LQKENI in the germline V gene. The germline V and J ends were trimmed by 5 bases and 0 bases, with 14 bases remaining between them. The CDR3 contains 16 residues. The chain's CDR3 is CASSGDGSSSYNEQFF. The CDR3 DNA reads TGTGCCAGCTCAGGGGACGGGAGTAGCTCCTACAATGAGCAGTTCTTC. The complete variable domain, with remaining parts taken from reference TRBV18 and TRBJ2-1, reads NAGVMQNPRHLVRRRGQEARLRCSPMKGHSHVYWYRQLPEEGLKFMVYLQKENIIDESGMPKERFSAEFPKEGPSILRIQQVVRGDSAAYFCASSGDGSSSYNEQFFGPGTRLTVL.

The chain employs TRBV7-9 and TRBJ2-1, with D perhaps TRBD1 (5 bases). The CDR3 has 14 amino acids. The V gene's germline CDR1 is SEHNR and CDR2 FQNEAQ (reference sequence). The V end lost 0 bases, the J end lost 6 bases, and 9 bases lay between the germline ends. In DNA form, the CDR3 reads TGTGCCAGCAGCTTAGCGCTGACAGTCAATGAGCAGTTCTTC. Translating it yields CASSLALTVNEQFF. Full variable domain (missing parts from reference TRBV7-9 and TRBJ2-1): DTGVSQNPRHKITKRGQNVTFRCDPISEHNRLYWYRQTLGQGPEFLTYFQNEAQLEKSRLLSDRFSAERPKGSFSTLEIQRTEQGDSAMYLCASSLALTVNEQFFGPGTRLTVL.

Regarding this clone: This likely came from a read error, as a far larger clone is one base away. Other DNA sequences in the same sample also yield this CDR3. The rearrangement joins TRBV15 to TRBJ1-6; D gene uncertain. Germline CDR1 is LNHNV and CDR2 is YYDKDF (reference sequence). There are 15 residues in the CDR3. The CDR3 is CATSRAAGDNSPLHF. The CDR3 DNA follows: TGTGCCACCAGCAGGGCCGCGGGAGATAATTCCCCCCTCCACTTT.

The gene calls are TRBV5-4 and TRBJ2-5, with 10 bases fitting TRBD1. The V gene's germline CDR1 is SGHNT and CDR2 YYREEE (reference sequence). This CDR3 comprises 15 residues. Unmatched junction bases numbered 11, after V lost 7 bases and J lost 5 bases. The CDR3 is CASGMGRQGAETQYF. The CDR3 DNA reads TGTGCCAGCGGTATGGGACGACAGGGGGCGGAGACCCAGTACTTC.

In DNA form, the CDR3 reads TGTGCCAGCAGAACAGGGGGAGGCGAAGAGACCCAGTACTTC. This sequence encodes CASRTGGGEETQYF. The chain carries TRBV21-1 and TRBJ2-5; the table's D call of TRBD1 was not tested on the DNA. TRBV21-1 is assigned pseudogene status. The CDR3 contains 14 residues.

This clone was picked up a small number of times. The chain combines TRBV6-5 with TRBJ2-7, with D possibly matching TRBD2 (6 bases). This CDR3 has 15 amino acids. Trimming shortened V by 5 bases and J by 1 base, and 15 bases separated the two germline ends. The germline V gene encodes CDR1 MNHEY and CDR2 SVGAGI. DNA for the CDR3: TGTGCCAGCAGTCATGGGGGGTGGGGGTCCTACGAGCAGTACTTC. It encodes CASSHGGWGSYEQYF.

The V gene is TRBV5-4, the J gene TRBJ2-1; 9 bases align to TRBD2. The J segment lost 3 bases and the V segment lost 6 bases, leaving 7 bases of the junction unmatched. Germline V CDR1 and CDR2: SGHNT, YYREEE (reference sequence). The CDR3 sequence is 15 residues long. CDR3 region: CASTPGTSSYNEQFF. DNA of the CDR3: TGTGCCAGCACCCCCGGGACTAGCAGCTACAATGAGCAGTTCTTC.

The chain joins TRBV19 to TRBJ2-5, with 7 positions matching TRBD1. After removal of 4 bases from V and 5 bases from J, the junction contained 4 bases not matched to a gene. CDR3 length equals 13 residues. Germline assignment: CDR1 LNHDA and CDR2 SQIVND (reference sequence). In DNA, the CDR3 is TGTGCCAGTAGTAACAGGGGTCGGGAGACCCAGTACTTC. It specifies CASSNRGRETQYF.

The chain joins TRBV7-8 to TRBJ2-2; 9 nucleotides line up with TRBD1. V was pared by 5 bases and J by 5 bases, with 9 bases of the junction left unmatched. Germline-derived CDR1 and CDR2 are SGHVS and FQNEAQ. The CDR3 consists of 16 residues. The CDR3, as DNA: TGTGCCAGCAGCCAACAGGGGGCATTGAGGACCGGGGAGCTGTTTTTT. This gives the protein CASSQQGALRTGELFF.

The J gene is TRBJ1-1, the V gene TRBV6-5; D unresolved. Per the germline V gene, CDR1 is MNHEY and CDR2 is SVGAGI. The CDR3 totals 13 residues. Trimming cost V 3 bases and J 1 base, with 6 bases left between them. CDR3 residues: CASSYSWNTEAFF. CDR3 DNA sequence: TGTGCCAGCAGTTATTCCTGGAACACTGAAGCTTTCTTT.

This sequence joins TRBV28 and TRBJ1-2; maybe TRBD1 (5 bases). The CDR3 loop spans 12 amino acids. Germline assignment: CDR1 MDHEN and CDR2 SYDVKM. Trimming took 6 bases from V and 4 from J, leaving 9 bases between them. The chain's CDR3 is CASSEQVYGYTF. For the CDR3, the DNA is TGTGCCAGCAGCGAACAGGTCTATGGCTACACCTTC.

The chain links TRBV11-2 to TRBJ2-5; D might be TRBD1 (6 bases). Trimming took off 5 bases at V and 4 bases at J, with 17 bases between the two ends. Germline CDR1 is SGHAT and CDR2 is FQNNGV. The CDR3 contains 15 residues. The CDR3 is CASSQEDSFRETQYF. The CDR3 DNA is TGTGCCAGCAGCCAGGAGGACAGCTTCCGAGAGACCCAGTACTTC.

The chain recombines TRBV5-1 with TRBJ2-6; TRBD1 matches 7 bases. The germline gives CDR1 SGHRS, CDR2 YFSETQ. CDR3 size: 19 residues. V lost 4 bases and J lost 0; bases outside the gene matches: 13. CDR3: CASSKQPGTAVSGANVLTF. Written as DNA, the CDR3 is TGCGCCAGCAGCAAGCAACCCGGGACAGCCGTCTCTGGGGCCAACGTCCTGACTTTC.

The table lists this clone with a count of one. As DNA, the CDR3 is TGTGCCAGCGGGGGACAGGGGGCGAACACTGAAGCTTTCTTT. This codes for CASGGQGANTEAFF. The chain carries TRBV9 and TRBJ1-1; TRBD1 agrees at 12 bases. The CDR3 sequence is 14 residues long. The J segment lost 1 base and the V segment lost 7 bases, leaving 2 bases of the junction unmatched. Germline assignment: CDR1 SGDLS and CDR2 YYNGEE.

In DNA form, the CDR3 reads TGTGCCACCAGCAGCAGAGACAATTACGAGCAGTACTTC. This sequence encodes CATSSRDNYEQYF. This chain joins TRBV15 and TRBJ2-7; no firm D call. Germline lookup yields CDR1 LNHNV and CDR2 YYDKDF (reference sequence). CDR3 length equals 13 residues. V lost 3 bases to trimming and J lost 4 bases, with 10 bases between them.

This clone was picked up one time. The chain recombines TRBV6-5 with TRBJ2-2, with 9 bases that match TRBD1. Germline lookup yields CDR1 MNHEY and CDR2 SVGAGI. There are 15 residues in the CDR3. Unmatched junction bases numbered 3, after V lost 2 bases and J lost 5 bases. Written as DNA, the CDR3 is TGTGCCAGCAGTTACACGACAGGGGGGACCGGGGAGCTGTTTTTT. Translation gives CASSYTTGGTGELFF.

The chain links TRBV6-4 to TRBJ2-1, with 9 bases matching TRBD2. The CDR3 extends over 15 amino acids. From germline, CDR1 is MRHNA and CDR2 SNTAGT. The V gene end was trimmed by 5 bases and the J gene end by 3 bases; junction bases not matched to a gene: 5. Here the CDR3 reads CASSLLAGDYNEQFF. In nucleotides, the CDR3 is TGTGCCAGCAGTCTACTAGCGGGCGACTACAATGAGCAGTTCTTC.

The CDR3 DNA reads as TGTGCCAGCAGCTCCCTCGGAGGATCAACGAACACTGAAGCTTTCTTT. Its translation: CASSSLGGSTNTEAFF. The chain is built from TRBV7-9 and TRBJ1-1; no reliable D call. Germline V gene data show CDR1 as SEHNR and CDR2 as FQNEAQ (reference sequence). With 4 bases removed from V and 1 base from J, the gap between germline ends came to 16 bases. The CDR3 extends over 16 amino acids. The full variable domain, its missing parts supplied by reference TRBV7-9 and TRBJ1-1, is DTGVSQNPRHKITKRGQNVTFRCDPISEHNRLYWYRQTLGQGPEFLTYFQNEAQLEKSRLLSDRFSAERPKGSFSTLEIQRTEQGDSAMYLCASSSLGGSTNTEAFFGQGTRLTVV.

The CDR3 is CASSESGKQETQYF. CDR3 nucleotide sequence: TGCGCCAGCAGTGAGTCCGGGAAGCAAGAGACCCAGTACTTC. The rearrangement uses TRBV10-1 and TRBJ2-5; weak D call: TRBD2 (5 bases). This CDR3 has 14 residues. Germline V CDR1 and CDR2: WNHNN, SYGVQD (reference sequence). The V end was cut by 0 bases, the J end by 2 bases, with 7 bases between.

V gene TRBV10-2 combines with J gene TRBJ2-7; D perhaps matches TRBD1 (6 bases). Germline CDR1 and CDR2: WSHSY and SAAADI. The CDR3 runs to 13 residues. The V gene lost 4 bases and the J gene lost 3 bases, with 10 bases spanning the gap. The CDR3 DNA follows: TGCGCCAGCAGTGGGACAGTCCGCTACGAGCAGTACTTC. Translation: CASSGTVRYEQYF.

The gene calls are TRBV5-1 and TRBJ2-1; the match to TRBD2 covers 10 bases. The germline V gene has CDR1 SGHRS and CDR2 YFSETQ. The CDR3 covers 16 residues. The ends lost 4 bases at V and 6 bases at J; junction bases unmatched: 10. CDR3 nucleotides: TGCGCCAGCAGCCCCCAAGGGGGACTAGCGACCAATGAGCAGTTCTTC. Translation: CASSPQGGLATNEQFF.

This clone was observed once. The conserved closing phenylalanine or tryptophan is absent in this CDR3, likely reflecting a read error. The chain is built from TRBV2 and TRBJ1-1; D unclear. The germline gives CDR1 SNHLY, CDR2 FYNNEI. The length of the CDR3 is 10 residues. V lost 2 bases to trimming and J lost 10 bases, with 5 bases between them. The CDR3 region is CASSELGAFV. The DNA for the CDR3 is TGTGCCAGCAGTGAATTGGGAGCTTTCGTT.

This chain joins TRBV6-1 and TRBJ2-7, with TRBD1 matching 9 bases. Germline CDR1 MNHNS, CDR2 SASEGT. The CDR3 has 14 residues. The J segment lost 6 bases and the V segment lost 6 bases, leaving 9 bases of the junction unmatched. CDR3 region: CASRGRGQGLEQYF. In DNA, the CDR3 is TGTGCCAGCAGGGGACGGGGACAGGGTCTCGAGCAGTACTTC.

CDR3 amino acids: CASSLHRGQETQYF. The DNA for the CDR3 is TGTGCCAGCAGCTTACACCGGGGGCAAGAGACCCAGTACTTC. The chain combines TRBV11-3 with TRBJ2-5, with D possibly being TRBD2 (6 bases). This CDR3 has 14 residues. The germline V gene has CDR1 SGHNT and CDR2 YENEEA. V dropped 2 bases and J dropped 2 bases, with 9 bases sitting between them.

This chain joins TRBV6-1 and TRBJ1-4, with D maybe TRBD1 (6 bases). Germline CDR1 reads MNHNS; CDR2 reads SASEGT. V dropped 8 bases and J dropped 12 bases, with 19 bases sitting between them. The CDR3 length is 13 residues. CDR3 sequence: CASVLPGAGELFF. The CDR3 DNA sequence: TGTGCCAGCGTGCTCCCGGGGGCGGGAGAACTGTTTTTT.

The CDR3 coding sequence is TGTGCCTGGGAACCGGGGGTAGGAAACACCATATATTTT. It translates to CAWEPGVGNTIYF. The V and J genes are TRBV30 and TRBJ1-3; D is possibly TRBD1 (5 bases). CDR1 is GTSNPN, CDR2 SVGIG, per germline (reference sequence). V dropped 5 bases and J dropped 4 bases, with 12 bases sitting between them. This CDR3 has 13 amino acids. The entire variable domain, with the rest obtained from reference TRBV30 and TRBJ1-3, is as follows: SQTIHQWPATLVQPVGSPLSLECTVEGTSNPNLYWYRQAAGRGLQLLFYSVGIGQISSEVPQNLSASRPQDRQFILSSKKLLLSDSGFYLCAWEPGVGNTIYFGEGSWLTVV.